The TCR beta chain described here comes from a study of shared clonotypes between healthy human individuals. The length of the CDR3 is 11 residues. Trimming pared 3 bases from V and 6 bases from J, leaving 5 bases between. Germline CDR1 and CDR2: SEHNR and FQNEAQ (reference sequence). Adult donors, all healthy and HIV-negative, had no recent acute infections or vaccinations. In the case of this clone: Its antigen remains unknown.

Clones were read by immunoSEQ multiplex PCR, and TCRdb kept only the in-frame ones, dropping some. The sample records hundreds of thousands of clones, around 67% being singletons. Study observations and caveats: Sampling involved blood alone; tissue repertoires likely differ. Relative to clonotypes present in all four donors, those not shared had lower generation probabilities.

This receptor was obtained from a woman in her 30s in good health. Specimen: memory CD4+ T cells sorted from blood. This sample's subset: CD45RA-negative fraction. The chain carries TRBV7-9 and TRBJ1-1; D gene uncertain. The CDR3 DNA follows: TGTGCCAGCAGCTTTCTGGCTGAAGCTTTCTTT. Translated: CASSFLAEAFF.